The next 8 T cell receptor beta chains were all read from a single sample in a study of cytomegalovirus exposure and HLA in healthy donors. TCRdb's copy holds only in-frame clones and misses some; the assay was immunoSEQ multiplex PCR. The repertoire has tens of thousands of clones, 90% to 95% of them found once; the top ten carry around 5.5%. Sequencing was carried out using PBMCs. Every receptor here comes from a young woman in good health and CMV-seronegative.

The chain employs TRBV27 and TRBJ1-4; 7 bases fit TRBD1. Per the germline V gene, CDR1 is MNHEY and CDR2 is SMNVEV (reference sequence). This CDR3 is built from 15 residues. Germline trimming cut 4 bases from V and 8 bases from J; bases unmatched to any gene: 10. The CDR3 DNA follows: TGTGCCAGCAGTTCCCCCCGGGACAGCAGGGAAAAACTGTTTTTT. Its protein product is CASSSPRDSREKLFF.

A single count supports this clone. This chain joins TRBV5-6 and TRBJ2-3; D is perhaps TRBD2 (5 bases). The germline V gene encodes CDR1 SGHDT and CDR2 YYEEEE. The CDR3 totals 14 residues. Trimming removed 6 bases from V and 2 bases from J, with 13 bases in between. CDR3 loop: CASNVRGLTDTQYF. The CDR3 DNA sequence: TGTGCCAGCAACGTCCGGGGTCTCACAGATACGCAGTATTTT.

This chain connects TRBV7-9 to TRBJ2-2, with 8 bases aligning to TRBD1. The ends lost 3 bases at V and 4 bases at J; junction bases unmatched: 4. Germline assignment: CDR1 SEHNR and CDR2 FQNEAQ (reference sequence). This CDR3 has 15 residues. The chain's CDR3 is CASSLSGGSTGELFF. The CDR3 nucleotides are TGTGCCAGCAGCTTGTCAGGGGGCAGCACCGGGGAGCTGTTTTTT.

This sequence joins TRBV11-1 and TRBJ1-6, with D possibly matching TRBD1 (6 bases). The germline CDR1 and CDR2 sequences are SGHAT and FQDESV (reference sequence). The CDR3 is 16 residues long. Trimming removed 3 bases from V and 10 bases from J, with 19 bases in between. DNA for the CDR3: TGTGCCAGCAGCTTTCGCTCAAGACCAGGGGAATCACCCCTCCACTTT. This translates into CASSFRSRPGESPLHF.

The rearrangement uses TRBV18 and TRBJ1-3; a possible D gene is TRBD1 (5 bases). Trimming took 5 bases from V and 4 from J, leaving 9 bases between them. Germline loops: CDR1 KGHSH, CDR2 LQKENI. This CDR3 spans 13 amino acids. CDR3 sequence: CASSAGLGNTIYF. The CDR3 nucleotides read TGTGCCAGCTCAGCGGGACTCGGAAACACCATATATTTT.

The chain recombines TRBV5-4 with TRBJ2-1; TRBD2 matches 11 bases. CDR1 and CDR2 from the germline V gene are SGHNT and YYREEE (reference sequence). The CDR3 length is 16 residues. V lost 4 bases, J lost 5 bases, and 8 bases stayed unmatched. The CDR3, as DNA: TGTGCCAGCAGCATCCCGACTAGCGGGATACACAATGAGCAGTTCTTC. Translating it yields CASSIPTSGIHNEQFF.

The chain joins TRBV9 to TRBJ2-3; TRBD2 matches at 10 bases. The CDR3 sequence is 19 residues long. Germline V gives CDR1 SGDLS, CDR2 YYNGEE. Trimming cost V 4 bases and J 0 bases; bases outside gene matches: 14. The CDR3 reads CASSSQTPGLAASTDTQYF. DNA of the CDR3: TGTGCCAGCAGCTCCCAGACCCCAGGACTAGCGGCTAGCACAGATACGCAGTATTTT.

The genes are TRBV27 and TRBJ2-2; TRBD2 matches at 7 bases. Looked up from germline, CDR1 is MNHEY and CDR2 is SMNVEV (reference sequence). The CDR3 consists of 18 residues. V gave up 0 bases and J gave up 0 bases; unmatched junction bases: 7. CDR3 sequence (DNA): TGTGCCAGCAGTTTATCGCAGGGACGGGGGGCGAACACCGGGGAGCTGTTTTTT. Its translation: CASSLSQGRGANTGELFF.